This T cell receptor beta chain was observed in a study of CD8+CD57+ T cells in acquired aplastic anemia. Genomic DNA templated the TCR beta VDJ and CDR3 profiling. TCRdb used MiXCR to reprocess the reads, holding one entry per CDR3 protein. The table has under 200,000 distinct CDR3 sequences, roughly half seen once. CD8+CD57+ cell expansion had been shown by flow cytometry in patients chosen for sequencing. The diagnosis in all patients was severe acquired aplastic anemia. V shed 2 bases and J shed 0 bases, with 5 bases lying between them. The CDR3 covers 13 residues. CDR1 and CDR2 (germline): SQVTM, ANQGSEA.

This receptor was identified in a human donor with aplastic anemia. The chain combines TRBV29-1 with TRBJ1-3, with D uncertain. The sample taken for sequencing was sorted CD4+, CD8+, or CD8+CD57+ T cells (not recorded which) from PBMCs. DNA for the CDR3: TGCAGCGTTGAACAGATCTCTGGAAACACCATATATTTT. Encoded protein: CSVEQISGNTIYF.